Sequencing of this T cell receptor beta chain was carried out in a study of blood T cell repertoires in COVID-19. Study in general: Italy, Spain and the United States were the sources of the convalescent and acute COVID-19 samples. The analysed material was cDNA or gDNA that came from T cells, B-cell-depleted T cells, or PBMCs.

Data came from immunoSEQ multiplex PCR; TCRdb stores just in-frame clones and leaves some out. The sample has around 150,000 clones; approximately 80% are singletons. The CDR3 is 15 amino acids. Unmatched junction bases numbered 0, after V lost 0 bases and J lost 1 base. Per the germline V gene, CDR1 is SGDLS and CDR2 is YYNGEE. Sequencing was done on a sample of peripheral blood. The chain joins TRBV9 to TRBJ2-3; the match to TRBD2 covers 9 bases. The receptor's source is a woman older than 75 with acute or convalescent COVID-19. Here the CDR3 DNA reads TGTGCCAGCAGCGTAGGACTAGCGGGCACAGATACGCAGTATTTT. Residues: CASSVGLAGTDTQYF.